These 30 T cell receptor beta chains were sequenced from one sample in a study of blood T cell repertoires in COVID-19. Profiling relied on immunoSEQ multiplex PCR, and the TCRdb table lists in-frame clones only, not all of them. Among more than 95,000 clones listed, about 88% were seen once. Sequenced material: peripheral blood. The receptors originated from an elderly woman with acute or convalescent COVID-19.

This chain's CDR3 is CASSPWTGLDEQFF. The CDR3 DNA follows: TGTGCCAGCTCACCTTGGACAGGGCTCGATGAGCAGTTCTTC. The J gene is TRBJ2-1, the V gene TRBV18; 8 bases agree with TRBD1. The trim removed 3 bases at V and 8 bases at J, leaving 6 bases unmatched. This CDR3 spans 14 amino acids. CDR1 and CDR2 (germline): KGHSH, LQKENI.

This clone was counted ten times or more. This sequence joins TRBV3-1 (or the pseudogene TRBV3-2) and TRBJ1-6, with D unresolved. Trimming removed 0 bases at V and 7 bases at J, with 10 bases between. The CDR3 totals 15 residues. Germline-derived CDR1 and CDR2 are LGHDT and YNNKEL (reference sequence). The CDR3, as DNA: TGTGCCAGCAGCCAAGACCAGATAATGAATTCACCCCTCCACTTT. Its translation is CASSQDQIMNSPLHF.

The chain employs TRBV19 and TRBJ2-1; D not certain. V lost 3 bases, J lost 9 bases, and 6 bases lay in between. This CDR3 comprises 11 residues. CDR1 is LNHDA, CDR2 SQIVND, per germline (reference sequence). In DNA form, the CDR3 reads TGTGCCAGTAGTATTACCGGTGAGCAGTTCTTC. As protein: CASSITGEQFF.

CDR3 in amino acids: CASSLRTGGGYTF. For the CDR3, the DNA is TGTGCCAGCAGTTTAAGGACAGGGGGTGGCTACACCTTC. The genes are TRBV27 and TRBJ1-2, with 10 positions matching TRBD1. The CDR3 runs to 13 residues. V was clipped by 2 bases and J by 7 bases; unmatched bases: 1. Looked up from germline, CDR1 is MNHEY and CDR2 is SMNVEV (reference sequence).

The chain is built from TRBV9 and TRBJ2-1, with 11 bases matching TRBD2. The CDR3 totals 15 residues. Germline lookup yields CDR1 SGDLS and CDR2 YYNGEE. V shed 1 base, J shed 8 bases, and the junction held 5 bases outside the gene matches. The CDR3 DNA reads TGTGCCAGCAGCGTAACTAGCGGGAGTGGGGATGAGCAGTTCTTC. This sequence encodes CASSVTSGSGDEQFF.

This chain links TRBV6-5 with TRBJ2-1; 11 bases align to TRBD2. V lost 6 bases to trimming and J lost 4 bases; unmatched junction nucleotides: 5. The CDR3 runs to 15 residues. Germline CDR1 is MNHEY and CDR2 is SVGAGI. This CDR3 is CASRTTSGTYNEQFF. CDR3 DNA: TGTGCCAGCAGAACGACTAGCGGGACGTACAATGAGCAGTTCTTC.

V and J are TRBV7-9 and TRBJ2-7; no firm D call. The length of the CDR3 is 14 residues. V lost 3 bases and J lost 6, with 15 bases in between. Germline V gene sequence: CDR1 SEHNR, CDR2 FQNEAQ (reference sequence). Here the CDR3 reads CASSFSIASIEQYF. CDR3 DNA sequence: TGTGCCAGCAGCTTCTCCATTGCGTCAATCGAGCAGTACTTC.

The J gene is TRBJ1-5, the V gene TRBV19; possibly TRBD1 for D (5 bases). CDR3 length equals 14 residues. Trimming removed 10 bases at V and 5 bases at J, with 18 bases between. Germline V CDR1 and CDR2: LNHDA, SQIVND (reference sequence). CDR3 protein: CATRGDRVYQPQHF. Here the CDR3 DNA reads TGTGCCACTCGAGGTGACAGAGTTTATCAGCCCCAGCATTTT.

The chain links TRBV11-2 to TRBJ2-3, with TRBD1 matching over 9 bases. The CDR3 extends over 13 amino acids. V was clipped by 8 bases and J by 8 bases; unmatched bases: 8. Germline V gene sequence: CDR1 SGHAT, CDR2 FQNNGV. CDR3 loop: CASGGTGRFTQYF. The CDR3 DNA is TGTGCCAGCGGGGGGACAGGGCGGTTTACGCAGTATTTT.

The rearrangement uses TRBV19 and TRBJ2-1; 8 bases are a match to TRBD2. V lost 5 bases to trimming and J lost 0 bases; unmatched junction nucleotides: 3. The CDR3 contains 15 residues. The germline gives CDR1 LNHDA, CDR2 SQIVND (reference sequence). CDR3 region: CASSFSGSSYNEQFF. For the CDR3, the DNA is TGTGCCAGTAGTTTCAGCGGGAGCTCCTACAATGAGCAGTTCTTC.

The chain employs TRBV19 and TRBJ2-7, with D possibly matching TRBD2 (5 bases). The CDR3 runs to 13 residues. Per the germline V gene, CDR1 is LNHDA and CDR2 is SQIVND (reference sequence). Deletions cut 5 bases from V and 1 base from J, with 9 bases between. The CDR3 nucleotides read TGTGCCAGTAGTTCGGACTTTTCCTACGAGCAGTACTTC. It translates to CASSSDFSYEQYF.

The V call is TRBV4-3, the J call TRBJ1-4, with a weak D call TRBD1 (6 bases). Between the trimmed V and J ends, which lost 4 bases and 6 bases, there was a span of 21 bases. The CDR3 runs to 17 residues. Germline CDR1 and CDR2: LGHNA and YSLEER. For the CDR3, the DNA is TGCGCCAGCAGCCTTACCCTGCGGCCAGGGGTAGATGAAAAACTGTTTTTT. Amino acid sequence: CASSLTLRPGVDEKLFF.

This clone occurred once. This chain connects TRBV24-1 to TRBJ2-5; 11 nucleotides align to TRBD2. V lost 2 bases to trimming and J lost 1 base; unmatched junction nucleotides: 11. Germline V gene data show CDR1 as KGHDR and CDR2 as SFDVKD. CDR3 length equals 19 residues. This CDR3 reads CATSDSRGGTSGSQETQYF. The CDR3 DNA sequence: TGTGCCACCAGTGATTCCCGAGGGGGGACTAGCGGTTCCCAAGAGACCCAGTACTTC.

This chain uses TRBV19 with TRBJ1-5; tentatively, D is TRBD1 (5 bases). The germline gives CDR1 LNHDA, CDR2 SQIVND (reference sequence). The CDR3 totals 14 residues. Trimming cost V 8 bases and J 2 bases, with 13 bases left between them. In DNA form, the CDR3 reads TGTGCCAGTTCAAGGGGATGGGGCAATCAGCCCCAGCATTTT. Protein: CASSRGWGNQPQHF.

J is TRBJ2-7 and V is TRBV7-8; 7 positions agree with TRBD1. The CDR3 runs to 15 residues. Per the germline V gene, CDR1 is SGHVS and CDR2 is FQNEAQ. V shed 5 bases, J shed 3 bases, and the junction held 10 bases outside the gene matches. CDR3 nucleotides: TGTGCCAGCAGCAGGTACAGGGGAGTCGGCTACGAGCAGTACTTC. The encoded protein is CASSRYRGVGYEQYF. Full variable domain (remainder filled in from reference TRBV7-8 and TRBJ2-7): GAGVSQSPRYKVAKRGQDVALRCDPISGHVSLFWYQQALGQGPEFLTYFQNEAQLDKSGLPSDRFFAERPEGSVSTLKIQRTQQEDSAVYLCASSRYRGVGYEQYFGPGTRLTVT.

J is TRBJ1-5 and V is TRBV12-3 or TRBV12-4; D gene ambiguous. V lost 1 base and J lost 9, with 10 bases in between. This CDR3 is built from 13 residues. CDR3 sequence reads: CASSLGTNGPQHF. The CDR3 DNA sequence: TGTGCCAGCAGTTTAGGCACGAACGGGCCCCAGCATTTT.

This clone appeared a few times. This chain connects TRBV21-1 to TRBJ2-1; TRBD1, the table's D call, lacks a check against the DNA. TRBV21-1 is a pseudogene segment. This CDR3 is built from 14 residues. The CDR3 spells CASSITGGRDEQFF. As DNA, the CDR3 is TGTGCCAGCAGCATTACAGGGGGGAGGGATGAGCAGTTCTTC.

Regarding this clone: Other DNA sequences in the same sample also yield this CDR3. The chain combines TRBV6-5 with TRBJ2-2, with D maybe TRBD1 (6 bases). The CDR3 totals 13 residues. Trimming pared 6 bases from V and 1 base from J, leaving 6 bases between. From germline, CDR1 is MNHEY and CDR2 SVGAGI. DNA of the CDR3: TGTGCCAGCAGGACAGGGAACACCGGGGAGCTGTTTTTT. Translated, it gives CASRTGNTGELFF.

CDR3 sequence reads: CASSQDRGTQYF. The CDR3, as DNA: TGTGCCAGCAGCCAAGATAGAGGCACCCAGTACTTC. The chain joins TRBV3-1 (or the pseudogene TRBV3-2) to TRBJ2-5; no clear D. V dropped 0 bases and J dropped 8 bases, with 7 bases sitting between them. Germline values: CDR1 LGHDT, CDR2 YNNKEL (reference sequence). The CDR3 sequence is 12 residues long.

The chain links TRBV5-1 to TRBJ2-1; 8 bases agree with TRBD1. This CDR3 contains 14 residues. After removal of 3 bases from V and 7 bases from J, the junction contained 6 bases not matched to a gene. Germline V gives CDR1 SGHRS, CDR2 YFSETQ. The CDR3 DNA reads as TGCGCCAGCAGCTCCGGACAGGGAATAAATGAGCAGTTCTTC. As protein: CASSSGQGINEQFF.

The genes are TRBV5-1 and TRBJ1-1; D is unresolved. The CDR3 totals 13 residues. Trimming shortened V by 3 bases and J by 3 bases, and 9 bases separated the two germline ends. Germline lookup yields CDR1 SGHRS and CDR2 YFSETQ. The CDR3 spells CASSSGPDTEAFF. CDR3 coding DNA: TGCGCCAGCAGCTCAGGCCCGGACACTGAAGCTTTCTTT.

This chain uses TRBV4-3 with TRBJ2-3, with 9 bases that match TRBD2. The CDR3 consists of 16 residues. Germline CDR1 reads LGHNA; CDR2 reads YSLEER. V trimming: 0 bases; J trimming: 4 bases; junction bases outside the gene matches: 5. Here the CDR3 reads CASSQDPSGVADTQYF. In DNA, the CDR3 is TGCGCCAGCAGCCAAGATCCTAGCGGGGTCGCAGATACGCAGTATTTT.

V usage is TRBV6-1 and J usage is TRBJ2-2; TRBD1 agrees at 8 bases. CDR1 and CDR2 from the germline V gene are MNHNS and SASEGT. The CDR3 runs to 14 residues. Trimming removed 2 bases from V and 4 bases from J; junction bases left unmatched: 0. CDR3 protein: CASSETGGTGELFF. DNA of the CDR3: TGTGCCAGCAGTGAAACAGGGGGCACCGGGGAGCTGTTTTTT.

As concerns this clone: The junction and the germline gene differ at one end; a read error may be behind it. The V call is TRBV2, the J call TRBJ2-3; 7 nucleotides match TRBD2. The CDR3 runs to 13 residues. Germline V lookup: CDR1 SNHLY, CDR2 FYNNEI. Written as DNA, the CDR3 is TGTGCCAGCAGCCTGACTAGCAAAGATACGCAGTATTTT. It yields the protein CASSLTSKDTQYF.

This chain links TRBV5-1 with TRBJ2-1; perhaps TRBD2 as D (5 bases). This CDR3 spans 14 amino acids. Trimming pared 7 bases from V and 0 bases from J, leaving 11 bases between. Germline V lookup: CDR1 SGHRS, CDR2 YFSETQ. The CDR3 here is CASQRDYSYNEQFF. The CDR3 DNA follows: TGCGCCAGCCAGCGAGACTACTCCTACAATGAGCAGTTCTTC.

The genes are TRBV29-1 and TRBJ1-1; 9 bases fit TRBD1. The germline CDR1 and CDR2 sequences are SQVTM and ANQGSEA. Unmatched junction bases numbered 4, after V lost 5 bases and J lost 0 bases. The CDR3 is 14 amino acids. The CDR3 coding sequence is TGCAGCGTTCAAAGGACAGGGGTGAACACTGAAGCTTTCTTT. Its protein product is CSVQRTGVNTEAFF.

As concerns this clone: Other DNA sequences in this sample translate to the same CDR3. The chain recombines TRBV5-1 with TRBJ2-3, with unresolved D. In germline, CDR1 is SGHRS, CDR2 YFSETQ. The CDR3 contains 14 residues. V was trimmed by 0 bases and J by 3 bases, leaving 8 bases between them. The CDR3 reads CASSLEGGTDTQYF. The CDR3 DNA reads TGCGCCAGCAGCTTGGAAGGCGGAACAGATACGCAGTATTTT.

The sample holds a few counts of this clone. The chain's CDR3 is CASSSRWANNSPLHF. CDR3 nucleotide sequence: TGCGCCAGCAGCTCCCGGTGGGCGAATAATTCACCCCTCCACTTT. This rearrangement joins TRBV4-1 to TRBJ1-6; D uncertain. V was shortened by 5 bases and J by 5 bases, with 13 bases between the two germline ends. There are 15 residues in the CDR3. Germline V lookup: CDR1 MGHRA, CDR2 YSYEKL.

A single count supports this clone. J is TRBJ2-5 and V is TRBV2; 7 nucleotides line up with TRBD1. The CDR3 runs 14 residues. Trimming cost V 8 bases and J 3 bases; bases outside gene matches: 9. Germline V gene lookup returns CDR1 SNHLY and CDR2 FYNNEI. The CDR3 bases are TGTGCCAGCTCCCGGGACAGACGGAAAGAGACCCAGTACTTC. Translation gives CASSRDRRKETQYF. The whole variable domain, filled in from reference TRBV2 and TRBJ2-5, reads EPEVTQTPSHQVTQMGQEVILRCVPISNHLYFYWYRQILGQKVEFLVSFYNNEISEKSEIFDDQFSVERPDGSNFTLKIRSTKLEDSAMYFCASSRDRRKETQYFGPGTRLLVL.

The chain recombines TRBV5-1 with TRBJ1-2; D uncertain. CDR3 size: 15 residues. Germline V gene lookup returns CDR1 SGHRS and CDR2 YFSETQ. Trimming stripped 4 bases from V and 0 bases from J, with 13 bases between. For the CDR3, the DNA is TGCGCCAGCAGCCTGTCGGGAGAGTCTAACTATGGCTACACCTTC. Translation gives CASSLSGESNYGYTF. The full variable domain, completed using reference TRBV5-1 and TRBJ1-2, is KAGVTQTPRYLIKTRGQQVTLSCSPISGHRSVSWYQQTPGQGLQFLFEYFSETQRNKGNFPGRFSGRQFSNSRSEMNVSTLELGDSALYLCASSLSGESNYGYTFGSGTRLTVV.